These 22 T cell receptor beta chains were all obtained from the same sample, sequenced in a study of T cell responses to AZD1222 COVID-19 vaccine. TCRdb's table, derived via immunoSEQ multiplex PCR, lists solely in-frame clones and lacks some. The table shows about 150,000 clones, with around 90% occurring only once. The input for sequencing was peripheral blood, taken on day 0 of AZD1222 vaccination. The receptors were sampled from an adult in good health.

The chain recombines TRBV18 with TRBJ1-1, with D unclear. The CDR3 sequence is 14 residues long. V dropped 1 base and J dropped 5 bases, with 11 bases sitting between them. Germline CDR1 reads KGHSH; CDR2 reads LQKENI. Written as DNA, the CDR3 is TGTGCCAGCTCACCACAGGGTAGCCCGACTGAAGCTTTCTTT. It encodes CASSPQGSPTEAFF.

This CDR3 reads CATSRGRGGNSPLHF. The CDR3 nucleotides read TGTGCCACCAGCAGAGGTCGGGGGGGTAATTCACCCCTCCACTTT. V gene TRBV15 combines with J gene TRBJ1-6; tentative D call: TRBD1 (5 bases). CDR1 LNHNV and CDR2 YYDKDF come from the germline V gene (reference sequence). The CDR3 is made up of 15 amino acids. V was clipped by 1 base and J by 6 bases, with 10 bases between them.

The rearrangement links TRBV4-1 to TRBJ2-3; tentatively, D is TRBD2 (6 bases). CDR1 and CDR2 from the germline V gene are MGHRA and YSYEKL. The ends were cut back, 2 bases at V and 0 bases at J, with 15 bases in the middle. This CDR3 comprises 17 residues. The CDR3 loop is CASSQRTLATSTDTQYF. Here the CDR3 DNA reads TGCGCCAGCAGCCAACGTACCCTAGCGACTAGCACAGATACGCAGTATTTT.

The rearrangement uses TRBV11-2 and TRBJ2-1, with 7 positions matching TRBD2. This CDR3 comprises 16 residues. With 1 base clipped from V and 2 bases from J, the junction kept 5 bases outside the gene matches. Germline assignment: CDR1 SGHAT and CDR2 FQNNGV. The CDR3 DNA sequence: TGTGCCAGCAGCTTAGTCTCTAGCGGCCCCTACAATGAGCAGTTCTTC. Its translation: CASSLVSSGPYNEQFF. The variable domain in full, with the rest retrieved from reference TRBV11-2 and TRBJ2-1, is EAGVAQSPRYKIIEKRQSVAFWCNPISGHATLYWYQQILGQGPKLLIQFQNNGVVDDSQLPKDRFSAERLKGVDSTLKIQPAKLEDSAVYLCASSLVSSGPYNEQFFGPGTRLTVL.

This clone was recorded only once. The chain carries TRBV7-8 and TRBJ1-4, with a tentative D call TRBD1 (5 bases). V was pared by 4 bases and J by 8 bases, with 14 bases between. CDR1 and CDR2 (germline): SGHVS, FQNEAQ. The CDR3 contains 14 residues. The CDR3 region has the DNA TGTGCCAGCAGCTCCCGGGACCGGGGAGAAAAACTGTTTTTT. Translation: CASSSRDRGEKLFF.

V and J are TRBV7-2 and TRBJ2-3; no definite D call. The CDR3 is 13 residues long. Trimming cost V 6 bases and J 3 bases, with 10 bases left between them. Germline V CDR1 and CDR2: SGHTA, FQGNSA. The CDR3 is CASSPLGTDTQYF. The CDR3 nucleotides are TGTGCCAGCAGTCCCTTAGGGACAGATACGCAGTATTTT.

The CDR3 nucleotides read TGCGCCAGCAGTTCGGACAGGGTCGACTATGGCTACACCTTC. This codes for CASSSDRVDYGYTF. The chain couples TRBV5-1 to TRBJ1-2, with TRBD1 identical over 8 bases. J lost 3 bases, V lost 5 bases, and 6 bases had no gene match. Germline CDR1 and CDR2: SGHRS and YFSETQ. The CDR3 spans 14 residues.

J is TRBJ2-1 and V is TRBV4-1; D is undetermined. Germline CDR1 is MGHRA and CDR2 is YSYEKL. Trimming cost V 3 bases and J 0 bases, with 15 bases left between them. This CDR3 is built from 17 residues. The CDR3 DNA reads TGCGCCAGCAGCCACGACCGCCGGGTCCGCTCCTACAATGAGCAGTTCTTC. Translated: CASSHDRRVRSYNEQFF.

This sequence joins TRBV5-1 and TRBJ2-7; TRBD1 matches 9 bases. J was trimmed by 7 bases and V by 2 bases; bases with no gene match: 7. The CDR3 spans 14 residues. The germline gives CDR1 SGHRS, CDR2 YFSETQ. The CDR3 loop reads CASSLNDGTGEQYF. The CDR3 DNA sequence: TGCGCCAGCAGCTTAAACGACGGGACAGGGGAGCAGTACTTC.

The chain combines TRBV23-1 with TRBJ1-1, with D maybe TRBD1 (5 bases). TRBV23-1 is designated an ORF whose function remains uncertain. Trimming removed 6 bases at V and 0 bases at J, with 14 bases between. This CDR3 has 15 residues. CDR3 sequence reads: CASRHERGLNTEAFF. The CDR3 DNA follows: TGCGCCAGCAGGCACGAGAGGGGTTTGAACACTGAAGCTTTCTTT.

The chain uses TRBV7-9 and TRBJ1-1, with D possibly being TRBD1 (5 bases). CDR1 SEHNR and CDR2 FQNEAQ come from the germline V gene (reference sequence). V was trimmed by 5 bases and J by 6 bases, leaving 13 bases between them. This CDR3 region has 13 residues. CDR3 in DNA: TGTGCCAGCAGCCCCCGGGGGAAAGCTGAAGCTTTCTTT. Its protein product is CASSPRGKAEAFF.

V is TRBV18 and J is TRBJ1-5; no clear D gene. The V gene's germline CDR1 is KGHSH and CDR2 LQKENI. The CDR3 consists of 13 residues. Trimming left V 3 bases short and J 5 bases short, with 8 bases between. The CDR3 loop is CASSPMPDQPQHF. The DNA of the CDR3 is TGTGCCAGCTCACCCATGCCGGATCAGCCCCAGCATTTT.

The chain recombines TRBV7-2 with TRBJ1-1, with D perhaps matching TRBD1 (5 bases). The V and J ends lost 6 bases and 0 bases respectively, with 23 bases between them. From germline, CDR1 is SGHTA and CDR2 FQGNSA. The CDR3 length is 18 residues. The CDR3 sequence: CASSHLTPGAAMNTEAFF. CDR3 sequence (DNA): TGTGCCAGCAGTCATTTAACCCCTGGGGCCGCCATGAACACTGAAGCTTTCTTT.

The CDR3 is CASSSGGAGETQYF. The CDR3, as DNA: TGTGCCAGCAGCTCCGGAGGGGCCGGAGAGACCCAGTACTTC. The chain couples TRBV7-9 to TRBJ2-5, with a tentative D call TRBD2 (6 bases). The V and J ends lost 4 bases and 4 bases respectively, with 13 bases between them. Germline V gene sequence: CDR1 SEHNR, CDR2 FQNEAQ (reference sequence). The CDR3 sequence is 14 residues long.

The chain links TRBV19 to TRBJ1-4; perhaps TRBD1 as D (6 bases). Germline assignment: CDR1 LNHDA and CDR2 SQIVND (reference sequence). This CDR3 has 13 amino acids. The V gene lost 5 bases and the J gene lost 8 bases, with 12 bases spanning the gap. Here the CDR3 DNA reads TGTGCCAGTAGTTGGGGGGCTCGGGAAAAACTGTTTTTT. The encoded protein is CASSWGAREKLFF.

The rearrangement links TRBV28 to TRBJ2-7, with 7 bases identical to TRBD1. The CDR3 consists of 17 residues. Germline V CDR1 and CDR2: MDHEN, SYDVKM. The V and J ends lost 2 bases and 1 base, in that order; junction bases with no gene match: 11. The CDR3 loop reads CASSLNTRTGSSYEQYF. The DNA for the CDR3 is TGTGCCAGCAGTTTAAACACCCGGACAGGCTCGTCCTACGAGCAGTACTTC.

In DNA, the CDR3 is TGTGCCAGCAGTGAGACCAGATTGAACACTGAAGCTTTCTTT. The encoded protein is CASSETRLNTEAFF. The chain joins TRBV6-1 to TRBJ1-1, with no clear D. This CDR3 has 14 amino acids. Germline V CDR1 and CDR2: MNHNS, SASEGT. V lost 3 bases to trimming and J lost 0 bases, with 8 bases between them.

This sequence joins TRBV18 and TRBJ2-4; tentatively, D is TRBD1 (5 bases). Looked up from germline, CDR1 is KGHSH and CDR2 is LQKENI. CDR3 length equals 17 residues. V was shortened by 3 bases and J by 1 base, with 16 bases between the two germline ends. The CDR3 spells CASSPPVLGPAKNIQYF. In DNA form, the CDR3 reads TGTGCCAGCTCACCCCCAGTTCTGGGGCCTGCCAAAAACATTCAGTACTTC.

The rearrangement joins TRBV6-5 to TRBJ1-2; TRBD1 matches at 9 bases. The CDR3 is 13 amino acids. Germline CDR1 MNHEY, CDR2 SVGAGI. Trimming cost V 4 bases and J 8 bases; bases outside gene matches: 5. The CDR3 sequence: CASSSGQGRGYTF. For the CDR3, the DNA is TGTGCCAGCAGTTCGGGACAGGGTAGGGGCTACACCTTC.

J is TRBJ2-3 and V is TRBV5-1, with D unclear. CDR1 SGHRS and CDR2 YFSETQ come from the germline V gene. This CDR3 has 16 residues. V lost 4 bases, J lost 2 bases, and 17 bases lay in between. Written as DNA, the CDR3 is TGCGCCAGCAGCGTCGCGACTCTTTATCTCACAGATACGCAGTATTTT. Protein product: CASSVATLYLTDTQYF.

The rearrangement joins TRBV6-5 to TRBJ2-7; a weak D match, TRBD1 (5 bases). Trimming left V 5 bases short and J 2 bases short, with 13 bases between. The CDR3 totals 14 residues. Germline lookup yields CDR1 MNHEY and CDR2 SVGAGI. The DNA of the CDR3 is TGTGCCAGCAGTCCCAGGACACCTCCCTACGAGCAGTACTTC. It is translated as CASSPRTPPYEQYF.

This clone was counted between two and nine times. V and J are TRBV11-3 and TRBJ2-2; the D gene is possibly TRBD1 (5 bases). The CDR3 length is 15 residues. With 1 base removed from V and 6 bases from J, the gap between germline ends came to 12 bases. The germline V gene encodes CDR1 SGHNT and CDR2 YENEEA. The DNA for the CDR3 is TGTGCCAGCAGCTTAGGGGGCAATGAAGCCGGGGAGCTGTTTTTT. This codes for CASSLGGNEAGELFF.